Listed here are 27 T cell receptor beta chains from one sample, sequenced in a study of T cells after yellow fever vaccination (dated by TCRdb to the late 2010s). Explained via the paper, the treatment or condition label denotes: live attenuated yellow fever vaccine strain. Library method: 5' RACE. Reads for this sample came from an Illumina NovaSeq 6000. TCRdb reanalyzed the raw reads on its own, using fastp at Q25 for trimming and MiXCR for clone calling, and kept in-frame beta chains. Each record represents a unique CDR3 protein, reported with the most common genes and DNA among its rows. This sample has a few hundred thousand distinct CDR3 sequences in its table, and over 4% of those were observed once. The ten largest clones represent 20% to 25% of the sample. Sequences were derived from PBMCs, sampled 5 days after the yellow fever booster vaccination. The source of these receptors is a man aged 18 to 29 who received the YFV17D yellow fever vaccine.

This clonotype was seen only a few times. CDR3 bases: TGCAGTGCTAGAGATGGGGGGATTCTAGGGGCGCAGTATTTT. Protein: CSARDGGILGAQYF. The J gene is TRBJ2-3, the V gene TRBV20-1, with a tentative D call TRBD2 (6 bases). Trimming removed 0 bases from V and 10 bases from J, with 17 bases in between. Germline loops: CDR1 DFQATT, CDR2 SNEGSKA (reference sequence). This CDR3 spans 14 amino acids.

In its sample, this clonotype was seen once. One end of the junction varies from germline; a read error may be responsible. CDR3 DNA sequence: TGTGCCAGCAGCTTGGAGGGTAGCTCCTACAATGAGCAGTCCTTC. Protein: CASSLEGSSYNEQSF. The genes are TRBV11-3 and TRBJ2-1; tentative D call: TRBD2 (6 bases). This CDR3 is 15 amino acids long. The germline gives CDR1 SGHNT, CDR2 YENEEA.

This clonotype was seen only a few times. The chain links TRBV7-6 to TRBJ2-1; 9 nucleotides align to TRBD2. V dropped 7 bases and J dropped 6; count of bases not matched to a gene: 10. Germline CDR1 reads SGHVS; CDR2 reads FNYEAQ. This CDR3 region has 15 residues. CDR3 sequence reads: CASTSGTSFSNEQFF. The CDR3 region has the DNA TGTGCCAGCACCTCCGGGACTAGCTTCAGCAATGAGCAGTTCTTC.

The CDR3 DNA sequence: TGCGCCAGCAGCCAAGGTAGCGGGGGGGCCCCCGGGGAGCTGTTTTTT. It specifies CASSQGSGGAPGELFF. The chain carries TRBV4-3 and TRBJ2-2, with 11 bases aligning to TRBD2. Germline V CDR1 and CDR2: LGHNA, YSLEER. V shed 1 base and J 6 bases; nucleotides not matched to a gene: 4. The CDR3 totals 16 residues.

The chain uses TRBV20-1 and TRBJ2-7, with no clear D. Germline CDR1 is DFQATT and CDR2 is SNEGSKA (reference sequence). There are 14 residues in the CDR3. V gave up 2 bases and J gave up 4 bases, with 15 bases separating them. Here the CDR3 DNA reads TGCAGTGCTAGAAATAGGGAATTGGGTTACGAGCAGTACGTC. This encodes CSARNRELGYEQYV.

This clonotype has more than one count but fewer than ten. The chain links TRBV3-1 to TRBJ1-2; perhaps TRBD1 as D (5 bases). Germline loops: CDR1 LGHDT, CDR2 YNNKEL (reference sequence). The CDR3 is 14 amino acids. Trimming removed 4 bases from V and 8 bases from J, with 17 bases in between. As DNA, the CDR3 is TGTGCCAGCAGCCCCCACGGGGGGGTATCCGGCTACACCTTC. Protein sequence: CASSPHGGVSGYTF.

A word on this clonotype: The final CDR3 position lacks the conserved phenylalanine or tryptophan, pointing to a likely read error. The genes are TRBV6-1 and TRBJ2-2, with TRBD2 as a possible D gene (7 bases). The CDR3 extends over 14 amino acids. From germline, CDR1 is MNHNS and CDR2 SASEGT. V dropped 6 bases and J dropped 3 bases, with 11 bases sitting between them. CDR3 sequence: CASRQGLYTGELFL. The CDR3 coding sequence is TGTGCCAGCAGACAGGGACTATACACCGGGGAGCTGTTTCTT.

The V gene is TRBV5-1, the J gene TRBJ2-5; D is unresolved. CDR3 size: 15 residues. Trimming took off 0 bases at V and 2 bases at J, with 11 bases between the two ends. Germline V CDR1 and CDR2: SGHRS, YFSETQ. CDR3 protein: CASSLEDGRQETQYF. The CDR3 coding sequence is TGCGCCAGCAGCTTGGAAGATGGCAGACAAGAGACCCAGTACTTC. The full variable domain, completed using reference TRBV5-1 and TRBJ2-5, is KAGVTQTPRYLIKTRGQQVTLSCSPISGHRSVSWYQQTPGQGLQFLFEYFSETQRNKGNFPGRFSGRQFSNSRSEMNVSTLELGDSALYLCASSLEDGRQETQYFGPGTRLLVL.

Many counts were recorded for this clonotype. The chain couples TRBV7-9 to TRBJ2-2; no clear D gene. The CDR3 is made up of 16 amino acids. Germline CDR1 SEHNR, CDR2 FQNEAQ (reference sequence). Trimming removed 3 bases from V and 7 bases from J, with 18 bases in between. In DNA, the CDR3 is TGTGCCAGCAGCTTGTCCTCTAGTGGGCTCGGCGGGGAGCTGTTTTTT. Translating it yields CASSLSSSGLGGELFF.

This clonotype was seen many times. The chain joins TRBV3-1 to TRBJ1-1; no reliable D call. The germline gives CDR1 LGHDT, CDR2 YNNKEL (reference sequence). The V end lost 1 base, the J end lost 4 bases, and 4 bases lay between the germline ends. The CDR3 length is 12 residues. CDR3 nucleotides: TGTGCCAGCAGCCAAGCAGCCACTGAAGCTTTCTTT. This sequence encodes CASSQAATEAFF.

This clonotype was counted a few times. The rearrangement joins TRBV25-1 to TRBJ1-5; D may be TRBD1 (6 bases). The germline V and J ends were trimmed by 2 bases and 7 bases, with 27 bases remaining between them. The germline V gene has CDR1 MGHDK and CDR2 SYGVNS. This CDR3 comprises 19 residues. CDR3 sequence (DNA): TGTGCCAGCAGTGAACGCTGGAGAGGGGGAGGCTATATGGGACAGCCCCAGCATTTT. This translates into CASSERWRGGGYMGQPQHF.

This clonotype was counted a few times. This rearrangement joins TRBV4-3 to TRBJ2-2; D is perhaps TRBD1 (6 bases). The CDR3 totals 20 residues. With 3 bases removed from V and 0 bases from J, the gap between germline ends came to 23 bases. Germline CDR1 and CDR2: LGHNA and YSLEER. As DNA, the CDR3 is TGCGCCAGCAGCCATGGAACAGGGCCCTACGGCTTTTCGAACACCGGGGAGCTGTTTTTT. Translation gives CASSHGTGPYGFSNTGELFF.

This clonotype was seen many times. The chain combines TRBV7-2 with TRBJ2-7; D call uncertain. Deletions cut 4 bases from V and 3 bases from J, with 13 bases between. Germline values: CDR1 SGHTA, CDR2 FQGNSA. The CDR3 has 14 amino acids. CDR3: CASSSRTLDYEQYF. The CDR3 DNA is TGTGCCAGCAGCTCACGGACCCTAGACTACGAGCAGTACTTC.

This clonotype was found a few times. V gene TRBV18 combines with J gene TRBJ1-1, with a possible D match to TRBD1 (5 bases). The length of the CDR3 is 16 residues. Per the germline V gene, CDR1 is KGHSH and CDR2 is LQKENI. V was shortened by 3 bases and J by 0 bases, with 14 bases between the two germline ends. The DNA of the CDR3 is TGTGCCAGCTCACCCTTCCGGGGGGTAGTGAACACTGAAGCTTTCTTT. Translation gives CASSPFRGVVNTEAFF.

This clonotype has just a few counts. The genes are TRBV19 and TRBJ2-6, with D perhaps matching TRBD2 (6 bases). Looked up from germline, CDR1 is LNHDA and CDR2 is SQIVND (reference sequence). The CDR3 length is 16 residues. Trimming stripped 0 bases from V and 2 bases from J, with 8 bases between. The CDR3 DNA is TGTGCCAGTAGTATAGAGGGGAGGCCTGGGGCCAACGTCCTGACTTTC. Encoded protein: CASSIEGRPGANVLTF.

This chain links TRBV5-1 with TRBJ2-7, with 10 bases fitting TRBD1. CDR1 SGHRS and CDR2 YFSETQ come from the germline V gene. This CDR3 is built from 15 residues. V shed 4 bases, J shed 3 bases, and the junction held 7 bases outside the gene matches. CDR3 protein: CASSLGDRGSYEQYV. The CDR3 DNA sequence: TGCGCCAGCAGCCTGGGGGACAGGGGCAGCTACGAGCAGTACGTC.

This clonotype has just a few counts. The rearrangement uses TRBV6-1 and TRBJ1-1, with 9 bases that match TRBD1. This CDR3 is built from 11 residues. The J segment lost 12 bases and the V segment lost 6 bases, leaving 5 bases of the junction unmatched. Germline-derived CDR1 and CDR2 are MNHNS and SASEGT. CDR3 loop: CASRIGQGTFF. The CDR3 nucleotides read TGTGCCAGCAGGATTGGACAGGGGACTTTCTTT.

There are a few counts of this clonotype. V usage is TRBV12-3 or TRBV12-4 and J usage is TRBJ2-3; 9 bases align to TRBD1. The CDR3 is 13 amino acids. V was pared by 5 bases and J by 6 bases, with 3 bases of the junction left unmatched. CDR3 residues: CASSRQGVDTQYF. CDR3 nucleotide sequence: TGTGCCAGCAGTCGACAGGGGGTGGATACGCAGTATTTT.

The gene calls are TRBV29-1 and TRBJ1-4; tentative D call: TRBD1 (5 bases). Trimming cost V 5 bases and J 4 bases, with 8 bases left between them. Per germline, CDR1 SQVTM and CDR2 ANQGSEA. The CDR3 has 12 residues. CDR3 in amino acids: CSVRDFNEKLFF. CDR3 DNA: TGCAGCGTTCGGGACTTTAATGAAAAACTGTTTTTT.

In its sample, this clonotype was seen many times. V is TRBV5-6 and J is TRBJ2-2; 7 positions match TRBD2. In germline, CDR1 is SGHDT, CDR2 YYEEEE. This CDR3 comprises 14 residues. J gave up 6 bases and V 0 bases, and 2 bases lay outside the gene matches. The CDR3: CASSLGLAAGELFF. The CDR3 region has the DNA TGTGCCAGCAGCTTGGGTCTAGCGGCCGGGGAGCTGTTTTTT.

This chain connects TRBV5-1 to TRBJ1-2; a possible D gene is TRBD1 (6 bases). The CDR3 contains 13 residues. Per germline, CDR1 SGHRS and CDR2 YFSETQ. The ends were cut back, 4 bases at V and 4 bases at J, with 11 bases in the middle. This CDR3 is CASSAAGVYGYTF. In DNA form, the CDR3 reads TGCGCCAGCAGCGCAGCAGGGGTCTATGGCTACACCTTC.

This clonotype was observed a handful of times. The chain combines TRBV7-2 with TRBJ1-3; no definite D call. Trimming took off 3 bases at V and 9 bases at J, with 21 bases between the two ends. The CDR3 has 16 residues. The germline gives CDR1 SGHTA, CDR2 FQGNSA. CDR3: CASSFAGLTAGSTIYF. CDR3 in DNA: TGTGCCAGCAGCTTCGCGGGCCTCACAGCTGGGAGCACCATATATTTT.

The genes are TRBV24-1 and TRBJ2-3; D gene ambiguous. The V gene lost 9 bases and the J gene lost 6 bases, with 9 bases spanning the gap. The germline CDR1 and CDR2 sequences are KGHDR and SFDVKD. This CDR3 spans 11 amino acids. CDR3 loop: CATQEYDTQYF. The CDR3 region has the DNA TGTGCCACCCAAGAGTACGATACGCAGTATTTT.

This clonotype was seen a few times. This sequence joins TRBV28 and TRBJ2-7; TRBD1 aligns across 12 bases. From germline, CDR1 is MDHEN and CDR2 SYDVKM. Germline trimming cut 5 bases from V and 5 bases from J; bases unmatched to any gene: 7. CDR3 length: 15 amino acids. This chain's CDR3 is CASSITGTGGNEQYV. CDR3 coding DNA: TGTGCCAGCAGTATTACTGGGACAGGGGGCAACGAGCAGTACGTC.

CDR3 nucleotides: TGCAGTGCGGCCAGGGGGCCATACGAGCAGTACGTC. As protein: CSAARGPYEQYV. The rearrangement links TRBV20-1 to TRBJ2-7, with TRBD1 matching over 8 bases. CDR1 and CDR2 from the germline V gene are DFQATT and SNEGSKA (reference sequence). The CDR3 loop spans 12 amino acids. Unmatched junction bases numbered 5, after V lost 6 bases and J lost 4 bases.

The table lists this clonotype with a few counts. The chain uses TRBV27 and TRBJ1-6; 10 bases line up with TRBD1. J was trimmed by 3 bases and V by 1 base; bases with no gene match: 9. The length of the CDR3 is 19 residues. Germline V gene data show CDR1 as MNHEY and CDR2 as SMNVEV (reference sequence). The CDR3 nucleotides are TGTGCCAGCAGTTTATATGGGACAGGGGATAGGGGCTATAATTCACCCCTCCACTTT. Its protein product is CASSLYGTGDRGYNSPLHF.

This clonotype was picked up a small number of times. The gene calls are TRBV29-1 and TRBJ2-2, with D perhaps TRBD1 (5 bases). V lost 4 bases to trimming and J lost 3 bases, with 9 bases between them. Per the germline V gene, CDR1 is SQVTM and CDR2 is ANQGSEA. CDR3 length: 13 amino acids. The CDR3 DNA reads TGCAGCGTTGTAGGGGTTTACACCGGGGAGCTGTTTTTT. It codes for CSVVGVYTGELFF.